These 18 T cell receptor beta chains originate from one sample sequenced in a study of OX40 agonist ivuxolimab in advanced cancers. The assay was immunoSEQ multiplex PCR, and TCRdb's table has in-frame clones only and misses some. The sample contains tens of thousands of clones, 81% of which appear only once. Here the sequenced sample was CD4+ or CD8+ T cells sorted from blood, taken in a trial of the OX40 agonist ivuxolimab. The receptors shown here come from an adult with an advanced solid tumor such as melanoma, head and neck, liver or kidney cancer.

V gene TRBV11-2 combines with J gene TRBJ2-1; the D gene is possibly TRBD1 (5 bases). CDR1 and CDR2 (germline): SGHAT, FQNNGV. V was pared by 1 base and J by 2 bases, with 15 bases between. This CDR3 has 17 amino acids. CDR3 DNA: TGTGCCAGCAGCTTAGGGCTGGGGCAGGCAACCTACAATGAGCAGTTCTTC. It specifies CASSLGLGQATYNEQFF.

This clone was seen a handful of times. The chain recombines TRBV7-9 with TRBJ1-4; a possible D gene is TRBD1 (5 bases). The CDR3 consists of 15 residues. The germline CDR1 and CDR2 sequences are SEHNR and FQNEAQ (reference sequence). The V gene lost 4 bases and the J gene lost 8 bases, with 17 bases spanning the gap. Here the CDR3 DNA reads TGTGCCAGCAGCTCCCCCAGGGCCTCTGGGGAAAAACTGTTTTTT. As protein: CASSSPRASGEKLFF.

The chain's CDR3 is CASSQDGDQPQHF. The CDR3 bases are TGCGCCAGCAGCCAAGATGGTGACCAGCCCCAGCATTTT. The chain recombines TRBV4-1 with TRBJ1-5; D remains ambiguous. This CDR3 is 13 amino acids long. The germline V and J ends were trimmed by 0 bases and 7 bases, with 7 bases remaining between them. In germline, CDR1 is MGHRA, CDR2 YSYEKL.

This chain links TRBV11-1 with TRBJ1-1, with TRBD1 identical over 10 bases. Germline-derived CDR1 and CDR2 are SGHAT and FQDESV (reference sequence). The length of the CDR3 is 13 residues. The junction had 4 bases not matched to a gene; V was cut back by 5 bases and J by 7 bases. Written as DNA, the CDR3 is TGTGCCAGCAGCAAGGGGACAGGGGTTGAAGCTTTCTTT. Amino acids: CASSKGTGVEAFF.

The chain is built from TRBV4-3 and TRBJ2-3, with unresolved D. The CDR3 spans 17 residues. CDR1 LGHNA and CDR2 YSLEER come from the germline V gene. V shed 0 bases and J shed 1 base, with 14 bases lying between them. The CDR3 sequence is CASSQDWLARGTDTQYF. CDR3 in DNA: TGCGCCAGCAGCCAAGATTGGTTAGCAAGAGGCACAGATACGCAGTATTTT.

This clone was seen a single time. The chain employs TRBV19 and TRBJ1-1; possible D gene TRBD1, 5 bases. The CDR3 covers 15 residues. V was cut by 3 bases and J by 8 bases, with 19 bases left in between. Germline assignment: CDR1 LNHDA and CDR2 SQIVND (reference sequence). CDR3 bases: TGTGCCAGTAGTATGTCCTTGGGGACGCCTTCCGAAGCTTTCTTT. Translation gives CASSMSLGTPSEAFF.

The rearrangement uses TRBV14 and TRBJ2-2; D is undetermined. Looked up from germline, CDR1 is SGHDN and CDR2 is FVKESK. The CDR3 runs 16 residues. The V gene lost 3 bases and the J gene lost 3 bases, with 14 bases spanning the gap. DNA of the CDR3: TGTGCCAGCAGCCATACAGCTGTCTTAGACACCGGGGAGCTGTTTTTT. Encoded protein: CASSHTAVLDTGELFF.

Notes on this clone: Other nucleotide sequences from this sample produce the same CDR3. The chain joins TRBV19 to TRBJ2-1; maybe TRBD2 (6 bases). This CDR3 contains 14 residues. Trimming cost V 8 bases and J 0 bases, with 11 bases left between them. CDR1 LNHDA and CDR2 SQIVND come from the germline V gene (reference sequence). DNA for the CDR3: TGTGCCAGTTCCCTGGGGGGCTCCTACAATGAGCAGTTCTTC. Protein product: CASSLGGSYNEQFF.

This clone has just one count. The V gene is TRBV7-9, the J gene TRBJ2-7, with D hard to call. V lost 5 bases, J lost 1 base, and 12 bases lay in between. This CDR3 is built from 14 residues. Germline CDR1 SEHNR, CDR2 FQNEAQ (reference sequence). CDR3 residues: CASSPSLGSYEQYF. In nucleotides, the CDR3 is TGTGCCAGCAGCCCCTCTCTGGGTTCCTACGAGCAGTACTTC.

Comment on this clone: This sample includes further DNA sequences coding for the same CDR3. V and J are TRBV27 and TRBJ2-1, with TRBD2 matching over 10 bases. The CDR3 consists of 15 residues. CDR1 is MNHEY and CDR2 is SMNVEV in the germline V gene (reference sequence). Losses at the gene ends were 6 bases for V and 2 bases for J; bases not matched to a gene: 4. CDR3 in DNA: TGTGCCAGCAGCCGTACTAGCGGGGCCTACAATGAGCAGTTCTTC. Its protein product is CASSRTSGAYNEQFF.

The V call is TRBV4-1, the J call TRBJ1-2, with D possibly TRBD1 on 5 matching bases. This CDR3 comprises 14 residues. Germline assignment: CDR1 MGHRA and CDR2 YSYEKL. V dropped 0 bases and J dropped 4 bases, with 9 bases sitting between them. In DNA, the CDR3 is TGCGCCAGCAGCCAAGACAGGGCAGGCTATGGCTACACCTTC. Encoded protein: CASSQDRAGYGYTF.

The genes are TRBV4-3 and TRBJ1-4, with D uncertain. Germline V gene lookup returns CDR1 LGHNA and CDR2 YSLEER. The CDR3 runs 15 residues. Trimming removed 0 bases from V and 8 bases from J, with 13 bases in between. For the CDR3, the DNA is TGCGCCAGCAGCCAAGATCCTAGTCTGGGGGAAAAACTGTTTTTT. The encoded protein is CASSQDPSLGEKLFF.

This clone was detected only once. The genes are TRBV7-9 and TRBJ1-2; D call uncertain. Looked up from germline, CDR1 is SEHNR and CDR2 is FQNEAQ (reference sequence). The length of the CDR3 is 13 residues. V lost 5 bases and J lost 8, with 15 bases in between. The CDR3 reads CASSAITDEGYTF. For the CDR3, the DNA is TGTGCCAGCAGCGCCATTACCGACGAAGGCTACACCTTC.

V usage is TRBV28 and J usage is TRBJ1-2; no reliable D call. The germline V and J ends were trimmed by 3 bases and 4 bases, with 12 bases remaining between them. Germline CDR1 reads MDHEN; CDR2 reads SYDVKM. The CDR3 length is 14 residues. The CDR3 region is CASSLSGSVYGYTF. The CDR3 region has the DNA TGTGCCAGCAGTTTGTCCGGATCCGTCTATGGCTACACCTTC.

This clone was recorded only once. Mismatch with germline at one junction end may stem from a read error. This rearrangement joins TRBV5-1 to TRBJ1-4; D might be TRBD1 (5 bases). The CDR3 consists of 13 residues. In germline, CDR1 is SGHRS, CDR2 YFSETQ. CDR3 protein: CASSLGDNEKLFF. CDR3 nucleotide sequence: TGTGCCAGCAGCTTGGGGGATAATGAAAAACTGTTTTTT.

The chain's CDR3 is CSVEGGQTYEQYF. DNA of the CDR3: TGCAGCGTTGAAGGGGGACAGACCTACGAGCAGTACTTC. This chain links TRBV29-1 with TRBJ2-7, with 7 bases identical to TRBD1. The length of the CDR3 is 13 residues. The V gene's germline CDR1 is SQVTM and CDR2 ANQGSEA. Unmatched junction bases numbered 2, after V lost 1 base and J lost 2 bases.

The chain links TRBV5-4 to TRBJ1-1; maybe TRBD1 (6 bases). There are 14 residues in the CDR3. V lost 4 bases and J lost 0, with 10 bases in between. The germline V gene encodes CDR1 SGHNT and CDR2 YYREEE (reference sequence). The CDR3 sequence: CASSVDSLNTEAFF. As DNA, the CDR3 is TGTGCCAGCAGCGTGGACAGCTTGAACACTGAAGCTTTCTTT. Drawing the rest from reference TRBV5-4 and TRBJ1-1, the complete variable domain is ETGVTQSPTHLIKTRGQQVTLRCSSQSGHNTVSWYQQALGQGPQFIFQYYREEENGRGNFPPRFSGLQFPNYSSELNVNALELDDSALYLCASSVDSLNTEAFFGQGTRLTVV.

The J gene is TRBJ1-1, the V gene TRBV7-6, with D unclear. CDR3 length equals 13 residues. Germline values: CDR1 SGHVS, CDR2 FNYEAQ. V dropped 1 base and J dropped 4 bases, with 7 bases sitting between them. CDR3 sequence (DNA): TGTGCCAGCAGCTTAGGACACACCACTGAAGCTTTCTTT. Protein: CASSLGHTTEAFF.